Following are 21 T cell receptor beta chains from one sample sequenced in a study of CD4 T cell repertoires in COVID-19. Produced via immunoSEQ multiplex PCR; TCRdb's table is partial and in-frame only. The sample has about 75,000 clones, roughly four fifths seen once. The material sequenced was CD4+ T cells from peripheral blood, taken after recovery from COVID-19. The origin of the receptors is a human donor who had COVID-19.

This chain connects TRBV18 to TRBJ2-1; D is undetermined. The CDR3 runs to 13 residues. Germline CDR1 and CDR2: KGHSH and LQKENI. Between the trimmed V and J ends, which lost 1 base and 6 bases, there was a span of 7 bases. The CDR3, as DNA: TGTGCCAGCTCACCACAGGGTCTCAATGAGCAGTTCTTC. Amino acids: CASSPQGLNEQFF.

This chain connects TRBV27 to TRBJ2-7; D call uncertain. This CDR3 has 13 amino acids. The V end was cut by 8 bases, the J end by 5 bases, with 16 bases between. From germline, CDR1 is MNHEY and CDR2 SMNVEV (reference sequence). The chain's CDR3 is CASRRVLTHEQYF. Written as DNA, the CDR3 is TGTGCCAGCCGACGGGTTCTAACCCACGAGCAGTACTTC.

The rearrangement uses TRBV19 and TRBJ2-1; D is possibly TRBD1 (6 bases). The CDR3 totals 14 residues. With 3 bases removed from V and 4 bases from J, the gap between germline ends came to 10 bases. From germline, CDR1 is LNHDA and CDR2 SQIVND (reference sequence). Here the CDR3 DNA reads TGTGCCAGTAGTATCGGACAGATATACAATGAGCAGTTCTTC. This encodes CASSIGQIYNEQFF.

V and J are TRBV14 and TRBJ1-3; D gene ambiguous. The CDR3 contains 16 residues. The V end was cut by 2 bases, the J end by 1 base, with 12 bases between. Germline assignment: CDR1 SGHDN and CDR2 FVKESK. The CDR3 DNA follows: TGTGCCAGCAGCCAAAGAGCGGTTGCGTCTGGAAACACCATATATTTT. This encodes CASSQRAVASGNTIYF.

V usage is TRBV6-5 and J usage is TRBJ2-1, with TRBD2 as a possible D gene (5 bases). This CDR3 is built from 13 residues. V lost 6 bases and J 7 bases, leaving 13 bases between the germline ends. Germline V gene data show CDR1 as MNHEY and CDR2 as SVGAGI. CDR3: CASSGPPGNEQFF. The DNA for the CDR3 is TGTGCCAGCAGCGGGCCTCCGGGGAATGAGCAGTTCTTC.

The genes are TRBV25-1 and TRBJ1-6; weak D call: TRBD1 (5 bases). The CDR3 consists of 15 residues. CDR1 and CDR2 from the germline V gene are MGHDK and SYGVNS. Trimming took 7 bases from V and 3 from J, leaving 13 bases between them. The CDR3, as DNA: TGTGCCAGCACGGCAGGGTCCCACTATAATTCACCCCTCCACTTT. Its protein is CASTAGSHYNSPLHF.

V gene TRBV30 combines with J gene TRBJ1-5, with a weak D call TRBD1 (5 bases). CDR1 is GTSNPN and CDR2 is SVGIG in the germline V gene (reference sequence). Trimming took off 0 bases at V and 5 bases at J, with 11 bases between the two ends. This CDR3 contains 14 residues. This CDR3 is CAWSVRGVHQPQHF. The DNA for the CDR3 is TGTGCCTGGAGTGTAAGAGGGGTTCATCAGCCCCAGCATTTT. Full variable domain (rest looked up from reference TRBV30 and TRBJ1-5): SQTIHQWPATLVQPVGSPLSLECTVEGTSNPNLYWYRQAAGRGLQLLFYSVGIGQISSEVPQNLSASRPQDRQFILSSKKLLLSDSGFYLCAWSVRGVHQPQHFGDGTRLSIL.

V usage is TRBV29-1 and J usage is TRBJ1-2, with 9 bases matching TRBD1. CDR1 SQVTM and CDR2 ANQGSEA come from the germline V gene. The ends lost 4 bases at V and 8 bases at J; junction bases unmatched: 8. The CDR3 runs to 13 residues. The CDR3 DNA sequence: TGCAGCGTTGGTCGGACAGGGGAGGACGGCTACACCTTC. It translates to CSVGRTGEDGYTF.

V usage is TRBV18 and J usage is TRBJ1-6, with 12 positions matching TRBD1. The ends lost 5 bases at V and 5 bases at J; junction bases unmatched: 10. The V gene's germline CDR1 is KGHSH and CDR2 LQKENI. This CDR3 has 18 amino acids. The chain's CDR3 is CASSATGTGGRNNSPLHF. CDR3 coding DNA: TGTGCCAGCTCAGCTACCGGGACAGGGGGCAGGAATAATTCACCCCTCCACTTT.

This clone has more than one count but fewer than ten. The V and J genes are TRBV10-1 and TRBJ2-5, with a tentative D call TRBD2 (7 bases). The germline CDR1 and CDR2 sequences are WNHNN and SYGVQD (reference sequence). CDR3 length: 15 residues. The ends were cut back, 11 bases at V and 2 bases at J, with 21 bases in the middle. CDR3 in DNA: TGCGCCCCACTTCATCGGGGGGCCCGACAAGAGACCCAGTACTTC. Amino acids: CAPLHRGARQETQYF.

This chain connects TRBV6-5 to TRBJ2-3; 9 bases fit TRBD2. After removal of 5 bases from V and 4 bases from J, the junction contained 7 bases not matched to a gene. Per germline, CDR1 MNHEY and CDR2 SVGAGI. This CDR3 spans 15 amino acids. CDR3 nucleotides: TGTGCCAGCAGTCTAGCGGGGCCCAACCCAGATACGCAGTATTTT. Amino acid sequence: CASSLAGPNPDTQYF.

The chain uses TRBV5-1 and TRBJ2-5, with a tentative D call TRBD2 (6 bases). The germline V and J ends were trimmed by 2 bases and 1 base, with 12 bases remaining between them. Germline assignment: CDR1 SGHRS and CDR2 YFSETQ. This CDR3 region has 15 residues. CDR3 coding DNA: TGCGCCAGCAGCTTACAGGCGGGGCCCCAAGAGACCCAGTACTTC. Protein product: CASSLQAGPQETQYF.

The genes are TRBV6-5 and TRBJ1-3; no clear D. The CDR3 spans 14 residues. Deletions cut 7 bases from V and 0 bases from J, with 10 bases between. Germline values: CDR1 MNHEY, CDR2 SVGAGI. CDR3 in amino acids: CASKDTYSGNTIYF. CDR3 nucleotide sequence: TGTGCCAGCAAAGACACATACTCTGGAAACACCATATATTTT.

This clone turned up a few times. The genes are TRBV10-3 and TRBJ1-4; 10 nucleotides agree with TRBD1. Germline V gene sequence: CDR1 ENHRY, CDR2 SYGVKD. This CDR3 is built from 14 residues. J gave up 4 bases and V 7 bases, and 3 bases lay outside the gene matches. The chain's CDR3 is CAIKGTGDNEKLFF. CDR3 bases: TGTGCCATCAAGGGGACAGGGGATAATGAAAAACTGTTTTTT.

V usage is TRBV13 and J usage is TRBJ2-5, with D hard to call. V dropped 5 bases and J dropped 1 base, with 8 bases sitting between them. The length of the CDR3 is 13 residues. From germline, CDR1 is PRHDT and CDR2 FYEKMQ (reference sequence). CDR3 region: CASSPATQETQYF. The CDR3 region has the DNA TGTGCCAGCAGCCCGGCAACCCAAGAGACCCAGTACTTC.

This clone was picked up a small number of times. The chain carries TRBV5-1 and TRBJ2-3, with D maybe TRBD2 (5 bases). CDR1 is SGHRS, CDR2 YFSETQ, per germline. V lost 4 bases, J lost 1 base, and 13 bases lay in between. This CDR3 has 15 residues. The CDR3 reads CASSLGELRTDTQYF. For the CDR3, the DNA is TGCGCCAGCAGCCTCGGGGAACTGCGCACAGATACGCAGTATTTT.

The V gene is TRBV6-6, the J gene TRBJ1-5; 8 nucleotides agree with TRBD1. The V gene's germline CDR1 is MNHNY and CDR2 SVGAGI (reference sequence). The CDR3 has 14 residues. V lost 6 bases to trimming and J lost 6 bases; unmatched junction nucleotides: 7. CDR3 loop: CASRSGTGRQPQHF. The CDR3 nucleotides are TGTGCCAGCAGATCCGGGACAGGACGTCAGCCCCAGCATTTT.

CDR3 residues: CASRGQVTNEQFF. CDR3 coding DNA: TGTGCCAGCAGGGGACAGGTGACAAATGAGCAGTTCTTC. V and J are TRBV6-5 and TRBJ2-1, with 8 bases lining up with TRBD1. This CDR3 is built from 13 residues. V lost 6 bases, J lost 7 bases, and 5 bases stayed unmatched. Germline V gives CDR1 MNHEY, CDR2 SVGAGI.

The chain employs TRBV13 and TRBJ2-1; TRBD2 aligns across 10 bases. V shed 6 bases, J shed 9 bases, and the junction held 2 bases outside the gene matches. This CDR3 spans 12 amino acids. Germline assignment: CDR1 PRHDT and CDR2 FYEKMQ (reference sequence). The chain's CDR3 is CASSASGSEQFF. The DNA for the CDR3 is TGTGCCAGCAGTGCTAGCGGGAGTGAGCAGTTCTTC.

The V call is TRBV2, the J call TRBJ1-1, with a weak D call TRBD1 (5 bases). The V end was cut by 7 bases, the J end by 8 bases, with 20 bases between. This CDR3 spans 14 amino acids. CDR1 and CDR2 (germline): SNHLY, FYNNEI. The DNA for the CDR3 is TGTGCCAGCACCGCCTGGGGGACCCGGGAAGAAGCTTTCTTT. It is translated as CASTAWGTREEAFF.

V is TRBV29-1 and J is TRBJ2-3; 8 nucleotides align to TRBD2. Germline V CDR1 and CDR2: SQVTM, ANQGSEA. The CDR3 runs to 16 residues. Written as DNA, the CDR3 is TGCGTCCAACCCCACCCGGGGACTAGGCACACAGATACGCAGTATTTT. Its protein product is CVQPHPGTRHTDTQYF.